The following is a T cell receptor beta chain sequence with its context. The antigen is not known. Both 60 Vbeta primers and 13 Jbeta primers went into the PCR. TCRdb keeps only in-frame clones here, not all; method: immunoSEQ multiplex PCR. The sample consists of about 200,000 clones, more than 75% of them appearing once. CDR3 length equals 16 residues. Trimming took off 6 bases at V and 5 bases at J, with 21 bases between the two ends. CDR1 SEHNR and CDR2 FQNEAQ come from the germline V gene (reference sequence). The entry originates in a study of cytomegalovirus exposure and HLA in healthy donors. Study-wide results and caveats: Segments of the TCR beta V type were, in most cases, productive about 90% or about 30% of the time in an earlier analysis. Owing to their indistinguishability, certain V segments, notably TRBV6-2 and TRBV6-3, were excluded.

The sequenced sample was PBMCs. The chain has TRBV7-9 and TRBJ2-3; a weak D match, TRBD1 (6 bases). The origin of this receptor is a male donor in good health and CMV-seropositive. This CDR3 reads CASSYSTRGLLDTQYF. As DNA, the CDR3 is TGTGCCAGCAGTTATAGTACCAGGGGCCTATTAGATACGCAGTATTTT. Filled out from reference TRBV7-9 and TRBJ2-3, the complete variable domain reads DTGVSQNPRHKITKRGQNVTFRCDPISEHNRLYWYRQTLGQGPEFLTYFQNEAQLEKSRLLSDRFSAERPKGSFSTLEIQRTEQGDSAMYLCASSYSTRGLLDTQYFGPGTRLTVL.